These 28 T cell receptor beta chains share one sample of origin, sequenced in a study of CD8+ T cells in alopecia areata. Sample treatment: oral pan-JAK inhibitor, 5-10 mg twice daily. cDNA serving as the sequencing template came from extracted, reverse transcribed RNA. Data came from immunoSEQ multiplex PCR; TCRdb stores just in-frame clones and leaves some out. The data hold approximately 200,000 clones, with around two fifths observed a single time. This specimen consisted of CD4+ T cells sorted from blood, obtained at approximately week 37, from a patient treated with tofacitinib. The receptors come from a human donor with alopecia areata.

CDR3 loop: CASSLAWTGSTEAFF. DNA for the CDR3: TGCGCCAGCAGCTTGGCTTGGACAGGGAGCACTGAAGCTTTCTTT. V and J are TRBV5-1 and TRBJ1-1; 8 bases match TRBD1. Germline V lookup: CDR1 SGHRS, CDR2 YFSETQ. Unmatched junction bases numbered 5, after V lost 0 bases and J lost 4 bases. The CDR3 loop spans 15 amino acids.

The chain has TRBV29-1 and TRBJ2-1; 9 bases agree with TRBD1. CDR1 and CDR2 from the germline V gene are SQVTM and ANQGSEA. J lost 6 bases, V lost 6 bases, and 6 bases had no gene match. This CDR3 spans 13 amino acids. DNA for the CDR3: TGCAGCGTGGGGACAGGGCTGGGCAATGAGCAGTTCTTC. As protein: CSVGTGLGNEQFF.

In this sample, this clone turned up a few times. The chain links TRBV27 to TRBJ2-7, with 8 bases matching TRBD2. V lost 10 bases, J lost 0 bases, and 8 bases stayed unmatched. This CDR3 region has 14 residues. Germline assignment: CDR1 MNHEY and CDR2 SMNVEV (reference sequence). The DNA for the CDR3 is TGTGCCAAATATCAGAGCGGGAGCTCCTACGAGCAGTACTTC. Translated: CAKYQSGSSYEQYF.

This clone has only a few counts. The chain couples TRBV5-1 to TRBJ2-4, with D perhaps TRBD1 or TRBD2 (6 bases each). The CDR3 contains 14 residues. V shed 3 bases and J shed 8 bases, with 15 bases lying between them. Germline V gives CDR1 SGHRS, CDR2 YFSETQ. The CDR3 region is CASSYRPGEDIQYF. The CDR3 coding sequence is TGCGCCAGCAGCTACCGCCCAGGGGAGGACATTCAGTACTTC.

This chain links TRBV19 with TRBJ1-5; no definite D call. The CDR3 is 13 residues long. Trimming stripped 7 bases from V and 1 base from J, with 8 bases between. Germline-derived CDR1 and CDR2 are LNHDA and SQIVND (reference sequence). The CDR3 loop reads CASTRASNQPQHF. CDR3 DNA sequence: TGTGCCAGTACCCGAGCAAGCAATCAGCCCCAGCATTTT.

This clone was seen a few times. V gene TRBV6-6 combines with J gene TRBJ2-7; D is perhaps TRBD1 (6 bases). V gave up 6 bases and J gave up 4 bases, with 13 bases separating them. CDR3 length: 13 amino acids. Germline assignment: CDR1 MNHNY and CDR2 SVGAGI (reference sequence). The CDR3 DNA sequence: TGTGCCAGCAGAAACACAGGGTTTTACGAGCAGTACTTC. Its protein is CASRNTGFYEQYF.

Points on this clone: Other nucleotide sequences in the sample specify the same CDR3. Written as DNA, the CDR3 is TGTGCCAGCAGCCAAGGCAGGGGAGGCAATCAGCCCCAGCATTTT. The encoded protein is CASSQGRGGNQPQHF. The J gene is TRBJ1-5, the V gene TRBV4-2; D possibly corresponds to TRBD1 (6 bases). With 1 base removed from V and 2 bases from J, the gap between germline ends came to 9 bases. This CDR3 has 15 residues. The germline V gene encodes CDR1 LGHNA and CDR2 YNFKEQ.

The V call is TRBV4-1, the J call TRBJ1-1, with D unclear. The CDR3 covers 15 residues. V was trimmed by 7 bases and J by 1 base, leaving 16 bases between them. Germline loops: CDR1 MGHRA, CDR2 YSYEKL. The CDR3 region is CASKIPTAPNTEAFF. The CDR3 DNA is TGCGCCAGCAAAATTCCGACTGCCCCGAACACTGAAGCTTTCTTT.

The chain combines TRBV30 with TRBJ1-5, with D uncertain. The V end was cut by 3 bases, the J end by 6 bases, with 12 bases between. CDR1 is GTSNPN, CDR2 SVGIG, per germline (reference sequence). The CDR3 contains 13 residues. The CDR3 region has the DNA TGTGCCTGGAGGTCACAGAGCGGTCAGCCCCAGCATTTT. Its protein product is CAWRSQSGQPQHF.

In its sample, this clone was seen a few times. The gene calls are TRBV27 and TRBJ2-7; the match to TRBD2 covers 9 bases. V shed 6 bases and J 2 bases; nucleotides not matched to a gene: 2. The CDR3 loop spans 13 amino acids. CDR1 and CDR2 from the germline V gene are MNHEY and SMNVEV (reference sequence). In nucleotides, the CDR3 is TGTGCCAGCAGGACTAGCGGTACCTACGAGCAGTACTTC. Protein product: CASRTSGTYEQYF.

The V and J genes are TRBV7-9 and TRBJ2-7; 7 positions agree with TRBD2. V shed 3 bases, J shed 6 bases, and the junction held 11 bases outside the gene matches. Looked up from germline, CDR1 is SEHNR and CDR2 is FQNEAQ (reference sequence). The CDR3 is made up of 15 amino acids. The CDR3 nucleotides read TGTGCCAGCAGCTTCGGGGGAGGGCCGTCTAGCGAGCAGTACTTC. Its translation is CASSFGGGPSSEQYF. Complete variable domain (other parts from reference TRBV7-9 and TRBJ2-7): DTGVSQNPRHKITKRGQNVTFRCDPISEHNRLYWYRQTLGQGPEFLTYFQNEAQLEKSRLLSDRFSAERPKGSFSTLEIQRTEQGDSAMYLCASSFGGGPSSEQYFGPGTRLTVT.

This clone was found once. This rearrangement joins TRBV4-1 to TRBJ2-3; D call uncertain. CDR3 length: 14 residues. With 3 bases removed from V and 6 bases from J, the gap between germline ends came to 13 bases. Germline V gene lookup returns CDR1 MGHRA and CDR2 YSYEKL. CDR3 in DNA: TGCGCCAGCAGCCAGGGAACCACCAAGGATACGCAGTATTTT. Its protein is CASSQGTTKDTQYF.

In nucleotides, the CDR3 is TGTGCCAGCAGTGAAACAGGGTGGGATACGCAGTATTTT. Protein: CASSETGWDTQYF. The chain couples TRBV2 to TRBJ2-3, with a possible D match to TRBD1 (6 bases). V lost 2 bases and J lost 6, with 9 bases in between. CDR3 size: 13 residues. Per germline, CDR1 SNHLY and CDR2 FYNNEI.

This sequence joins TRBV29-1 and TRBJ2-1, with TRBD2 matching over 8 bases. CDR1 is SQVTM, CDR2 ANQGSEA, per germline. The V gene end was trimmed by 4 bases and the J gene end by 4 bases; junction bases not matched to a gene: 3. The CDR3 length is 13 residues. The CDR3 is CSVASGSYNEQFF. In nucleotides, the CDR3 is TGCAGCGTTGCGAGCGGGAGTTACAATGAGCAGTTCTTC.

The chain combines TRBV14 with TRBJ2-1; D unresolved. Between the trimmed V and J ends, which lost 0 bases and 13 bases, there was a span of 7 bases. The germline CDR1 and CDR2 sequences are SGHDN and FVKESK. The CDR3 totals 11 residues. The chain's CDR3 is CASSQEYVQFF. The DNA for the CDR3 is TGTGCCAGCAGCCAAGAATACGTACAGTTCTTC.

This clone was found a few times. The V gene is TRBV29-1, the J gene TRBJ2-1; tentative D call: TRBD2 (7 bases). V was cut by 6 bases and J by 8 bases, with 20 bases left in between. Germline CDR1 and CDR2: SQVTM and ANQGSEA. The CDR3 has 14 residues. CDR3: CSVWGGTGKDEQFF. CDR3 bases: TGCAGCGTCTGGGGGGGAACAGGGAAGGATGAGCAGTTCTTC.

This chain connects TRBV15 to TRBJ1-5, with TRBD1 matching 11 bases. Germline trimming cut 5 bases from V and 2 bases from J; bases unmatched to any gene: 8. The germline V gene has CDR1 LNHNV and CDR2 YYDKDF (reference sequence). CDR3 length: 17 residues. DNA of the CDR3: TGTGCCACCAGCCAGGACAGGGGGCTGTGGGGCAATCAGCCCCAGCATTTT. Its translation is CATSQDRGLWGNQPQHF.

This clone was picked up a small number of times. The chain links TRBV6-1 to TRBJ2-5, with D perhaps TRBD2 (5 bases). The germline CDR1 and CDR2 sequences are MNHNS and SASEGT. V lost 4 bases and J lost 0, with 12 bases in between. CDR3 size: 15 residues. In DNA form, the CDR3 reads TGTGCCAGCAGTGGGGTCGGGGAGTACCAAGAGACCCAGTACTTC. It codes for CASSGVGEYQETQYF.

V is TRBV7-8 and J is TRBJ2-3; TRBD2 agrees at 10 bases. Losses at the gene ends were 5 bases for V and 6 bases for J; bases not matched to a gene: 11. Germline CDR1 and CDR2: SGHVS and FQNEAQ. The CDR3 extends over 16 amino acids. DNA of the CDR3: TGTGCCAGCAGCGCGGCTCCTAGCGGGAGTATGGATACGCAGTATTTT. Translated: CASSAAPSGSMDTQYF.

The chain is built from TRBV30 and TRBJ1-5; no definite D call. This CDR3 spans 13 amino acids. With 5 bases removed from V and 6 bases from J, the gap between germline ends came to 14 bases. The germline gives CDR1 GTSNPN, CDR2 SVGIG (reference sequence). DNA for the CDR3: TGTGCCTGGGGGCCTTCGTCGGTTCAGCCCCAGCATTTT. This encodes CAWGPSSVQPQHF.

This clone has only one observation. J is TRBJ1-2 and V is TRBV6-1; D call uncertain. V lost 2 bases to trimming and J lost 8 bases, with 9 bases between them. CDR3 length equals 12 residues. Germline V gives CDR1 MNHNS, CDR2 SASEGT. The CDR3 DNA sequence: TGTGCCAGCAGTGAAAGTGGGGAAGGCTACACCTTC. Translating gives CASSESGEGYTF.

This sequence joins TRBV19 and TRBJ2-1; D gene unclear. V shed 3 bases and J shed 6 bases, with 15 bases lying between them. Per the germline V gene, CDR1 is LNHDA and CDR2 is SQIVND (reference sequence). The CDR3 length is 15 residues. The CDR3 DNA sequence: TGTGCCAGTAGTATTAACCCACTGTCGATCAATGAGCAGTTCTTC. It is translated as CASSINPLSINEQFF.

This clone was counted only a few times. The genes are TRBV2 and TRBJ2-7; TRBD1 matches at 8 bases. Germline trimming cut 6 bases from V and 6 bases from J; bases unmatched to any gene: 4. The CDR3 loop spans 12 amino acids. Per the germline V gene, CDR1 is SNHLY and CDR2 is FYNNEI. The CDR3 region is CASSQGTGEQYF. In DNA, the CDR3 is TGTGCCAGCAGCCAAGGGACAGGCGAGCAGTACTTC.

As DNA, the CDR3 is TGTGCCAGCAGCGCTGGACTAGCGGGAGTATCCTACGAGCAGTACTTC. Its protein is CASSAGLAGVSYEQYF. This sequence joins TRBV9 and TRBJ2-7; 13 bases match TRBD2. V was clipped by 3 bases and J by 1 base; unmatched bases: 4. The germline V gene encodes CDR1 SGDLS and CDR2 YYNGEE. This CDR3 has 16 residues.

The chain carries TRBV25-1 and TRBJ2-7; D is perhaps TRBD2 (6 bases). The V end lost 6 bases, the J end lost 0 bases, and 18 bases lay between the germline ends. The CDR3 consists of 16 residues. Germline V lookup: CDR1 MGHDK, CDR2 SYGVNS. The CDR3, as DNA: TGTGCCAGCAGCGGCCTGGGTGCGGGGAGCTCCTACGAGCAGTACTTC. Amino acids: CASSGLGAGSSYEQYF.

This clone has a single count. CDR3 DNA sequence: TGTGCCAGCAGTTTAGCGGGAGGGGGGGACAATGAGCAGTTCTTC. Its translation: CASSLAGGGDNEQFF. The gene calls are TRBV28 and TRBJ2-1; TRBD2 matches 9 bases. This CDR3 spans 15 amino acids. Trimming cost V 2 bases and J 5 bases; bases outside gene matches: 4. Germline V gene sequence: CDR1 MDHEN, CDR2 SYDVKM. Drawing the rest from reference TRBV28 and TRBJ2-1, the complete variable domain is DVKVTQSSRYLVKRTGEKVFLECVQDMDHENMFWYRQDPGLGLRLIYFSYDVKMKEKGDIPEGYSVSREKKERFSLILESASTNQTSMYLCASSLAGGGDNEQFFGPGTRLTVL.

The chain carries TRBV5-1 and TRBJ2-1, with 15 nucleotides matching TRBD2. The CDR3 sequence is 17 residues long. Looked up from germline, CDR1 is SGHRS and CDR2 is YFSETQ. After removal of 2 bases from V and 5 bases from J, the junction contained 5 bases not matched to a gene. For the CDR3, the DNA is TGCGCCAGCAGCTTACGGACTAGCGGGAGGGCCCACAATGAGCAGTTCTTC. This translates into CASSLRTSGRAHNEQFF.

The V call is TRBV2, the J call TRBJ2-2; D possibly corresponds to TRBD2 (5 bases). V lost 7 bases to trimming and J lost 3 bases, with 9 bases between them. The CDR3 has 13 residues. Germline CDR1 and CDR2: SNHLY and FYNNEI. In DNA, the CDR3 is TGTGCCAGCACCCGGGGATACACCGGGGAGCTGTTTTTT. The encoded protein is CASTRGYTGELFF.